This T cell receptor beta chain is drawn from a study of T cell changes during pregnancy in multiple sclerosis. The CDR3 is 15 amino acids. Trimming stripped 5 bases from V and 11 bases from J, with 22 bases between. Germline assignment: CDR1 SGHVS and CDR2 FNYEAQ. Clones were read by immunoSEQ multiplex PCR, and TCRdb kept only the in-frame ones, dropping some. The sample consists of 85,000 to 110,000 clones, 92% of them appearing once. This specimen was peripheral blood, taken after pregnancy. The origin of this receptor is a female donor with multiple sclerosis, enrolled in a pregnancy study. The gene calls are TRBV7-6 and TRBJ1-5; the D is unclear. CDR3 protein: CASSPRTRYLEAQHF. The CDR3 nucleotides read TGTGCCAGCAGCCCCCGTACTAGGTATCTCGAGGCCCAGCATTTT.